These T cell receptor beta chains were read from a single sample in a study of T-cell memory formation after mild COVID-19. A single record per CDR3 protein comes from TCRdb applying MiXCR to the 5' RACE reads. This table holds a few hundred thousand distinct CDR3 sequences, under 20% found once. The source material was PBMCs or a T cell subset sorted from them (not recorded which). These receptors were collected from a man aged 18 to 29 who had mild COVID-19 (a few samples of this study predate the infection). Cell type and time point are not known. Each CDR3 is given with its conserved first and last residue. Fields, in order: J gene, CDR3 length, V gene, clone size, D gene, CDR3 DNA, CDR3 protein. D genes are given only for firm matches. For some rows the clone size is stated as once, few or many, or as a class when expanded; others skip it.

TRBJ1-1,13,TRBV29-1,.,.,TGCAGCGTTGAAGATCTAATGAACACTGAAGCTTTCTTT,CSVEDLMNTEAFF
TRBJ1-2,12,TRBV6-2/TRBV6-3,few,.,TGTGCCAGCGACAAGGGCGACTATGGCTACACCTTC,CASDKGDYGYTF
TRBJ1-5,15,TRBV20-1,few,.,TGCAGTGCTTCCGAGACAGGAGAGTTTAATCAGCCCCAGCATTTT,CSASETGEFNQPQHF
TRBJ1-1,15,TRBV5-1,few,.,TGCGCCAGCAGCTTGGTCCAGGGAGGGAACACTGAAGCTTTCTTT,CASSLVQGGNTEAFF
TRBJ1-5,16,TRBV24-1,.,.,TGTGCCACCAGTGTCGCGGACCGACAACCCAATCAGCCCCAGCATTTT,CATSVADRQPNQPQHF
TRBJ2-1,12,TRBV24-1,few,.,TGTGCCACCGGGTCCCGGCGCAATGAGCAGTTCTTC,CATGSRRNEQFF
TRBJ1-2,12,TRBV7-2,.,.,TGTGCCAGCGGGTATAGTAGGGGTGGCTACACCTTC,CASGYSRGGYTF
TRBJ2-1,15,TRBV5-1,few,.,TGCGCCAGCGGTCTTAGGTCAGGGGCGGACAATGAGCAGTTCTTC,CASGLRSGADNEQFF
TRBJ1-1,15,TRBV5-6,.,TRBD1,TGTGCCAGCAGCTACATGTCCCGGGACAGGGTGCGAGCTTTCTTT,CASSYMSRDRVRAFF
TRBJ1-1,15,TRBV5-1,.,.,TGCGCCAGCAGCCCACTTTGGGGTTGGGAGACTGAAGCTTTCTTT,CASSPLWGWETEAFF
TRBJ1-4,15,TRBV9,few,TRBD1,TGTGCCAGCAGCACACAGGGGGTGGCGAATGAAAAACTGTTTTTT,CASSTQGVANEKLFF
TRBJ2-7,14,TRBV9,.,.,TGTGCCAGCAGCGTAGAGGTCTCGGGGGCCGTTCGATACTTC,CASSVEVSGAVRYF
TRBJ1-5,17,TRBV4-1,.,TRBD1,TGCGCCAGCAGCCAAGGTCGAGGGGGCTGGGGCAATCAGCCCCAGCATTTT,CASSQGRGGWGNQPQHF
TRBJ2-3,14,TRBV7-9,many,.,TGTGCCAGCAGCTTATACGGGGACACAGATACGCAGTATTTT,CASSLYGDTDTQYF
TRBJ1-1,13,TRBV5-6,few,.,TGTGCCAGCAGCTTGGTGTCACACAACGAGGCTTTCTTT,CASSLVSHNEAFF
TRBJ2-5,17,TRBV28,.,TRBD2,TGTGCCAGCAGTTTGGGGGGGTCTAGCGGGTACCAAGAGACCCAGTACTTC,CASSLGGSSGYQETQYF
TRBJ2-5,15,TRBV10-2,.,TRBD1,TGCGCCAGCAGTGAGCCGGACAGGGTGGAAGAGACCCAGTACTTC,CASSEPDRVEETQYF
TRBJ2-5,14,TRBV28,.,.,TGTGCCAGCAGTTCACCCGACAGGCAAGAGACCCAGTACTTC,CASSSPDRQETQYF
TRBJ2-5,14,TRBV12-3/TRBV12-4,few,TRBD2,TGTGCCAGCAGTTTCCCGGTCCCCCGGGGGGCCCAGTACTTC,CASSFPVPRGAQYF
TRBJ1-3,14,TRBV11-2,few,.,TGTGCCAGCAGCTCCCCGGGCTCTGGAAACACCATATATTTT,CASSSPGSGNTIYF
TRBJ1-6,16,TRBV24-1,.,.,TGTGCCACCAGTTCCCTTCGGACCCATTATAATTCACCCCTCCACTTT,CATSSLRTHYNSPLHF
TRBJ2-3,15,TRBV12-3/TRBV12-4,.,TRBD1,TGTGCCAGCAGGGACCGGGACAGGGGAACAGATACGCAGTATTTT,CASRDRDRGTDTQYF
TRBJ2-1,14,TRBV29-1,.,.,TGCAGCGTTGAACGGACGAGCTCCTACAATGAGCAGTTCTTC,CSVERTSSYNEQFF
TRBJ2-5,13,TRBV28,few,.,TGTGCCAGCAGCCGCGAGGCAGTTGAGACCCAGTACTTC,CASSREAVETQYF
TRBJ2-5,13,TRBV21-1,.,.,TGTGCCAGCAGCAGTAAGCGGGAAGAGACCCAGTACTTC,CASSSKREETQYF
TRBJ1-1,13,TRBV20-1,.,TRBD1,TGCAGTGCTAGTGGGACAGGGGGGACTGAAGCTTTCTTT,CSASGTGGTEAFF
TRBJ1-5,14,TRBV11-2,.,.,TGTGCCAGCTCGCCGGGGTTTGATAATCAGCCCCAGCATTTT,CASSPGFDNQPQHF
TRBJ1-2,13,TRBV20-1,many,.,TGCAGTGCTAGAGATGGGACATCGGGTGGCTACACCTTC,CSARDGTSGGYTF
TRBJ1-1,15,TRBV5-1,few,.,TGCGCCAGCAGTACGAGGGAAGCCGTGAACACTGAAGCTTTCTTT,CASSTREAVNTEAFF
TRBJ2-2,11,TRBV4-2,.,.,TGTGCCAGTACGACCACCGGGGAGCTGTTTTTT,CASTTTGELFF
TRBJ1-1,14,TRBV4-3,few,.,TGCGCCAGCAGCCAAGGGGCTCGGGACACTGAAGCTTTCTTT,CASSQGARDTEAFF
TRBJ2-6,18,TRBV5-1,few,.,TGCGCCAGCAGCTTGAGACAGAATACCTACTCTGGGGCCAACGTCCTGACTTTC,CASSLRQNTYSGANVLTF
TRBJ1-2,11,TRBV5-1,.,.,TGCGCCAGCAGACAGACGGGGGGCTACACCTTC,CASRQTGGYTF
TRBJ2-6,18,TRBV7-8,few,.,TGTGCCAGCAGCTCCTATAGAGTAAGGGGCTCTGGGGCCAACGTCCTGACTTTC,CASSSYRVRGSGANVLTF
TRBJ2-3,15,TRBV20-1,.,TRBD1,TGCAGTGCTAGAGGAGGGGGCCACCGGACAGATACGCAGTATTTT,CSARGGGHRTDTQYF
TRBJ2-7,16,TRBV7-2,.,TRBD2,TGTGCCAGCAGCCCGGGGGGATTTTCAAGCTCCTACGAGCAGTACTTC,CASSPGGFSSSYEQYF
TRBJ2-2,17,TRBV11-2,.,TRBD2,TGTGCCAGCGGTCAATCCCGGACTAGCGGGGACACCGGGGAGCTGTTTTTT,CASGQSRTSGDTGELFF
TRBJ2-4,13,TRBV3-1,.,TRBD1,TGTGCCAGGCCCGGACAGGGCGGAAACATTCAGTACTTC,CARPGQGGNIQYF
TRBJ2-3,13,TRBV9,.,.,TGTGCCAGCAGCGTAGTGGGGACAGATACGCAGTATTTT,CASSVVGTDTQYF
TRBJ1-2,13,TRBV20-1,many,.,TGCAGTGCTAGACAGGTGGGCTCCTCTGGCTACACCTTC,CSARQVGSSGYTF
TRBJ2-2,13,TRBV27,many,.,TGTGCCAGCAGTTTAAATGGGCACGGGGAGCTGTTTTTT,CASSLNGHGELFF
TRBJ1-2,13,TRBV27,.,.,TGTGCCAGCAGTTTCGAGGGTTACTATGGCTACACCTTC,CASSFEGYYGYTF
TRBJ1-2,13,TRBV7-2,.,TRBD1,TGTGCCAGCAGCCCTAGCCGGACAGGGAGCTACACCTTC,CASSPSRTGSYTF
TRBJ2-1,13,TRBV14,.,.,TGTGCCAGCAGCCTTCTTGTTGGGGGTGAGCAGTTCTTC,CASSLLVGGEQFF
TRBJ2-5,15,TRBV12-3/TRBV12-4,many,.,TGTGCCAGCACTTGGGGTCAGGGGGGGCTCGAGACCCAGTACTTC,CASTWGQGGLETQYF
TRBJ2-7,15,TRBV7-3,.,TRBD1,TGTGCCAGCAGCTGGGACAGCTTGGGGCCCTACGAGCAGTACTTC,CASSWDSLGPYEQYF
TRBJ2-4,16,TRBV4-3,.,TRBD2,TGCGCCAGCAGCCAAGAACCTGGGCGGGGGAACAACATTCAGTACTTC,CASSQEPGRGNNIQYF
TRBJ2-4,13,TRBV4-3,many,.,TGCGCCAGCAGCCAAGGGCAGCAAAACATTCAGTACTTC,CASSQGQQNIQYF
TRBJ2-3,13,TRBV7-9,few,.,TGTGCCAGCAGCCACTATGACACAGATACGCAGTATTTT,CASSHYDTDTQYF
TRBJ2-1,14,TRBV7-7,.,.,TGTGCCAGCAGCTCCGAAGGCTCCTACAATGAGCAGTTCTTC,CASSSEGSYNEQFF
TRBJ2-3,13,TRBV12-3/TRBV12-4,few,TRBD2,TGTGCCAGCACCTGGGGGGGGACAGATACGCAGTATTTT,CASTWGGTDTQYF
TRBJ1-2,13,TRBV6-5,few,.,TGTGCCAGCAGTTACGAGTTAGGCGGTGGCTACACCTTC,CASSYELGGGYTF
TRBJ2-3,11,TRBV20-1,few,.,TGCAGTGCGTTGGTCGTCTATACGCAGTATTTT,CSALVVYTQYF
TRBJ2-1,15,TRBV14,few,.,TGTGCCAGCAGCCATCCCGCTTTATCCTACAATGAGCAGTTCTTC,CASSHPALSYNEQFF
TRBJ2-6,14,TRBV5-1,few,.,TGCGCCAGCAAAAGCGAAGGGGGGGCCAACGTCCTGACTTTC,CASKSEGGANVLTF
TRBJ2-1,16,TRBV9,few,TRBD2,TGTGCCAGCAGCCCCCCTCCGGGACTAGTCTACAATGAGCAGTTCTTC,CASSPPPGLVYNEQFF